Below, 19 T cell receptor beta chains from the same sample are listed, as sequenced in a study of blood T cells in healthy people across ages. Together with a sample-barcoded 5' primer, a J-beta primer mix was included in a second PCR lasting roughly 7 to 11 cycles. TCRdb reprocessed the 5' RACE reads with MiXCR, giving one entry per CDR3 protein. The sample includes nearly 800,000 distinct CDR3 sequences, roughly 25% seen only once; the top ten take approximately 3.7%. These data were also reused for a study on T cells of mothers and their children.

The specimen was blood. Source of these receptors: a boy between 10 and 17 years old in good health.

This clonotype was seen a handful of times. The V call is TRBV29-1, the J call TRBJ2-5; TRBD2 is a possible D gene (6 bases). The DNA end lines up better with TRBJ2-1; the J call may be wrong. This CDR3 comprises 13 residues. CDR1 and CDR2 (germline): SQVTM, ANQGSEA. CDR3 sequence reads: CSFRDFLYNEQFF. CDR3 bases: TGCAGCTTCAGGGACTTTCTGTACAATGAGCAGTTCTTC.

The rearrangement joins TRBV2 to TRBJ2-3; 8 bases agree with TRBD2. The CDR3 has 16 residues. Germline V gene sequence: CDR1 SNHLY, CDR2 FYNNEI. Trimming removed 0 bases from V and 6 bases from J; junction bases left unmatched: 8. The chain's CDR3 is CASSEASGASYDTQYF. CDR3 sequence (DNA): TGTGCCAGCAGTGAAGCTAGCGGGGCCTCATATGATACGCAGTATTTT.

V gene TRBV27 combines with J gene TRBJ2-3; possible D gene TRBD2, 5 bases. The V end lost 6 bases, the J end lost 7 bases, and 17 bases lay between the germline ends. Germline V gene sequence: CDR1 MNHEY, CDR2 SMNVEV (reference sequence). There are 14 residues in the CDR3. The CDR3, as DNA: TGTGCCAGCAGCACTAGTCCCGCCAGGTATACGCAGTATTTT. Translating it yields CASSTSPARYTQYF.

In this sample, this clonotype turned up a few times. The chain couples TRBV25-1 to TRBJ2-4; tentative D call: TRBD2 (6 bases). V lost 5 bases and J lost 0, with 14 bases in between. Germline-derived CDR1 and CDR2 are MGHDK and SYGVNS. The CDR3 is made up of 16 amino acids. Written as DNA, the CDR3 is TGTGCCAGCAGTCCGCTTTCCGGGGGAGCCAAAAACATTCAGTACTTC. Translated, it gives CASSPLSGGAKNIQYF.

This clonotype was counted ten times or more. A read error may account for a junction end that differs from germline. The J gene is TRBJ2-7, the V gene TRBV5-1; 11 bases fit TRBD2. Germline V lookup: CDR1 SGHRS, CDR2 YFSETQ. The CDR3 is made up of 14 amino acids. CDR3 protein: CASSLAGGGYEQYF. CDR3 bases: TGTGCCAGCAGTCTAGCGGGAGGAGGCTACGAGCAGTACTTC.

V usage is TRBV5-5 and J usage is TRBJ2-1; D unresolved. V was cut by 2 bases and J by 9 bases, with 18 bases left in between. Germline loops: CDR1 SGHKS, CDR2 YYEKEE (reference sequence). The CDR3 extends over 15 amino acids. The CDR3 is CASSFYGRISSEQFF. CDR3 sequence (DNA): TGTGCCAGCAGCTTCTATGGGCGGATTTCGAGTGAGCAGTTCTTC. The complete variable domain, with remaining parts taken from reference TRBV5-5 and TRBJ2-1, reads DAGVTQSPTHLIKTRGQQVTLRCSPISGHKSVSWYQQVLGQGPQFIFQYYEKEERGRGNFPDRFSARQFPNYSSELNVNALLLGDSALYLCASSFYGRISSEQFFGPGTRLTVL.

This clonotype was observed a few times. J is TRBJ2-4 and V is TRBV20-1; 9 positions match TRBD2. The CDR3 loop spans 14 amino acids. V lost 3 bases and J lost 8; bases outside the gene matches: 8. The germline CDR1 and CDR2 sequences are DFQATT and SNEGSKA (reference sequence). The CDR3, as DNA: TGCAGTGCTAGCGTTGCGGGAGGGCGGGACATTCAGTACTTC. The encoded protein is CSASVAGGRDIQYF.

The genes are TRBV9 and TRBJ2-3; D is undetermined. Trimming shortened V by 3 bases and J by 4 bases, and 12 bases separated the two germline ends. CDR3 length equals 14 residues. Germline assignment: CDR1 SGDLS and CDR2 YYNGEE. This chain's CDR3 is CASSGSTAPDTQYF. The DNA for the CDR3 is TGTGCCAGCAGCGGATCGACTGCCCCAGATACGCAGTATTTT.

The chain is built from TRBV4-3 and TRBJ2-7, with TRBD1 as a possible D gene (6 bases). The CDR3 consists of 16 residues. V was clipped by 1 base and J by 2 bases, with 15 bases between them. Germline V gene sequence: CDR1 LGHNA, CDR2 YSLEER. The CDR3 DNA reads TGCGCCAGCAGCCAAGCGGCATCAGGACAGACCTACGAGCAGTACTTC. Residues: CASSQAASGQTYEQYF.

This rearrangement joins TRBV19 to TRBJ1-5; D is ambiguous. The CDR3 has 14 amino acids. Germline lookup yields CDR1 LNHDA and CDR2 SQIVND (reference sequence). Trimming stripped 8 bases from V and 1 base from J, with 12 bases between. The CDR3 is CASRVGGSNQPQHF. The CDR3 bases are TGTGCCAGTCGGGTAGGAGGAAGCAATCAGCCCCAGCATTTT.

This sequence joins TRBV6-4 and TRBJ1-2; D may be TRBD1 (5 bases). This CDR3 comprises 17 residues. V lost 3 bases to trimming and J lost 2 bases, with 19 bases between them. The germline CDR1 and CDR2 sequences are MRHNA and SNTAGT. In nucleotides, the CDR3 is TGTGCCAGCAGTGAGTCCGCGACAGCCTACCCGAACTATGGCTACACCTTC. Its translation: CASSESATAYPNYGYTF.

J is TRBJ2-1 and V is TRBV6-6; TRBD1 matches at 8 bases. This CDR3 contains 16 residues. Germline lookup yields CDR1 MNHNY and CDR2 SVGAGI (reference sequence). Germline trimming cut 4 bases from V and 5 bases from J; bases unmatched to any gene: 10. The CDR3 DNA sequence: TGTGCCAGCAGTTCAGCCCCGGGACAGGCTAACAATGAGCAGTTCTTC. Translated: CASSSAPGQANNEQFF.

This chain links TRBV12-3 or TRBV12-4 with TRBJ2-5; D unresolved. The J call may be in error: the DNA end matches TRBJ2-1 better. The CDR3 is 14 residues long. CDR3 region: CASSLEALENEQFF. In DNA form, the CDR3 reads TGTGCCAGCAGTTTAGAGGCCCTGGAGAATGAGCAGTTCTTC.

The chain recombines TRBV7-6 with TRBJ2-5; D remains unclear. V lost 5 bases to trimming and J lost 2 bases, with 15 bases between them. Germline-derived CDR1 and CDR2 are SGHVS and FNYEAQ. This CDR3 contains 15 residues. The CDR3 is CASSPSLEWQETQYF. For the CDR3, the DNA is TGTGCCAGCAGCCCCTCCCTGGAGTGGCAAGAGACCCAGTACTTC. Drawing the rest from reference TRBV7-6 and TRBJ2-5, the complete variable domain is GAGVSQSPRYKVTKRGQDVALRCDPISGHVSLYWYRQALGQGPEFLTYFNYEAQQDKSGLPNDRFSAERPEGSISTLTIQRTEQRDSAMYRCASSPSLEWQETQYFGPGTRLLVL.

Many counts were recorded for this clonotype. The chain recombines TRBV7-2 with TRBJ2-1; no firm D call. CDR1 is SGHTA and CDR2 is FQGNSA in the germline V gene. The CDR3 sequence is 16 residues long. V was shortened by 6 bases and J by 2 bases, with 17 bases between the two germline ends. The CDR3 bases are TGTGCCAGCAGACAACCGGAGCGAGAGACCTACAATGAGCAGTTCTTC. Residues: CASRQPERETYNEQFF.

The chain is built from TRBV20-1 and TRBJ2-5; 10 bases agree with TRBD1. Per germline, CDR1 DFQATT and CDR2 SNEGSKA (reference sequence). There are 15 residues in the CDR3. V gave up 6 bases and J gave up 4 bases; unmatched junction bases: 11. The CDR3: CSADPGDRGGETQYF. In DNA form, the CDR3 reads TGCAGTGCCGACCCAGGGGACAGGGGCGGAGAGACCCAGTACTTC.

This CDR3 reads CASSRQKRETQYF. The CDR3 DNA reads TGTGCCAGCAGTCGACAGAAACGAGAGACCCAGTACTTC. The chain links TRBV6-2 or TRBV6-3 to TRBJ2-5; a weak D match, TRBD1 (5 bases). CDR3 length: 13 residues. The V gene lost 5 bases and the J gene lost 4 bases, with 11 bases spanning the gap. Germline loops: CDR1 MNHEY, CDR2 SVGEGT.

The rearrangement joins TRBV4-2 to TRBJ1-2; maybe TRBD1 (5 bases). Germline V CDR1 and CDR2: LGHNA, YNFKEQ. Trimming left V 0 bases short and J 6 bases short, with 14 bases between. The CDR3 totals 15 residues. The DNA of the CDR3 is TGTGCCAGCAGCCAAGAGGGCAGGGACCCACATGGCTACACCTTC. Residues: CASSQEGRDPHGYTF.

This clonotype was detected only a few times. The rearrangement uses TRBV5-1 and TRBJ2-7, with 11 bases that match TRBD2. The CDR3 runs to 16 residues. Per germline, CDR1 SGHRS and CDR2 YFSETQ. V was clipped by 5 bases and J by 5 bases; unmatched bases: 12. Written as DNA, the CDR3 is TGCGCCAGCAGAAGGGTCGCTAGCGGGGGGTCGGACGAGCAGTACTTC. Its protein is CASRRVASGGSDEQYF.